Listed below are T cell receptor beta chains from one sample, sequenced in a study of T cell responses to AZD1222 COVID-19 vaccine. The table came from immunoSEQ multiplex PCR; TCRdb's copy has only in-frame clones and leaves some out. This sample yields about 170,000 clones, of which 75% to 90% are seen a single time; 3.5% to 5.5% belongs to the top ten. Sequenced here: peripheral blood, sampled 28 days after the second dose of the MenACWY control vaccine. Receptors were obtained from an adult who received the MenACWY meningococcal vaccine as a control. The CDR3 runs from the conserved cysteine through the conserved F or W. The D gene is left open where the match is weak. Clone sizes are given selectively: once, few, many, or a class where the clone is expanded.

CDR3aa	CDR3nt	j_gene	len	d_gene	v_gene	abundance
CAISETTGDSQPQHF	TGTGCCATCAGTGAGACTACAGGGGATAGTCAGCCCCAGCATTTT	TRBJ1-5	15	TRBD1	TRBV10-3	.
CASSPRGLPGDEQFF	TGTGCCAGCTCACCACGGGGACTCCCTGGGGATGAGCAGTTCTTC	TRBJ2-1	15	.	TRBV18	.
CASSLDVSRIGGSTGELFF	TGTGCCAGCAGCTTAGATGTCTCCCGGATAGGAGGTTCCACCGGGGAGCTGTTTTTT	TRBJ2-2	19	.	TRBV11-2	once
CASSLDGWSSNQPQHF	TGCGCCAGCAGCTTGGATGGGTGGAGCAGCAATCAGCCCCAGCATTTT	TRBJ1-5	16	.	TRBV5-1	.
CAWSSQSPWFGTIYF	TGTGCCTGGAGTTCACAGTCCCCATGGTTTGGGACCATATATTTT	TRBJ1-3	15	.	TRBV30	.
CASSYGTGMNTEAFF	TGTGCCAGCAGTTACGGGACAGGGATGAACACTGAAGCTTTCTTT	TRBJ1-1	15	TRBD1	TRBV6-2/TRBV6-3	.
CASSQEGDDYGYTF	TGTGCCAGCAGCCAAGAAGGAGATGACTATGGCTACACCTTC	TRBJ1-2	14	.	TRBV3-1/TRBV3-2	few
CASSWTSGSGSYEQYF	TGTGCCAGCAGCTGGACTAGCGGGAGTGGGAGCTACGAGCAGTACTTC	TRBJ2-7	16	TRBD2	TRBV7-2	.
CASKLVSNTEAFF	TGTGCCAGCAAATTGGTCTCGAACACTGAAGCTTTCTTT	TRBJ1-1	13	.	TRBV2	once
CASSFPGDNTGELFF	TGTGCCAGCAGTTTCCCTGGGGATAACACCGGGGAGCTGTTTTTT	TRBJ2-2	15	.	TRBV28	once
CARARSRVAYEQYF	TGCGCCAGAGCAAGGTCCAGAGTCGCCTACGAGCAGTACTTC	TRBJ2-7	14	.	TRBV4-1	.
CASSALRAEAFF	TGTGCCAGCAGCGCACTTCGCGCTGAAGCTTTCTTT	TRBJ1-1	12	.	TRBV2	.
CASSTDVAYEQYF	TGTGCCAGCAGCACGGACGTTGCCTACGAGCAGTACTTC	TRBJ2-7	13	.	TRBV7-9	once
CASSPQMNTEAFF	TGCGCCAGCAGCCCTCAGATGAACACTGAAGCTTTCTTT	TRBJ1-1	13	.	TRBV4-3	few
CASSPRGYLDGYTF	TGTGCCAGCAGCCCGAGGGGTTATCTAGATGGCTACACCTTC	TRBJ1-2	14	.	TRBV9	.
CASSLGWDEAFF	TGTGCCAGCAGCTTAGGATGGGATGAAGCTTTCTTT	TRBJ1-1	12	.	TRBV7-9	.
CASSLAGTGGFEQYF	TGTGCCAGCAGCTTAGCGGGGACAGGGGGCTTCGAGCAGTACTTC	TRBJ2-7	15	TRBD1	TRBV7-2	once
CASSVRGSVNNEQFF	TGTGCCAGCAGCGTCCGCGGGAGTGTCAACAATGAGCAGTTCTTC	TRBJ2-1	15	TRBD2	TRBV9	.
CASSPPGGGNGYTF	TGTGCCAGCAGTCCCCCCGGAGGGGGCAATGGCTACACCTTC	TRBJ1-2	14	TRBD1	TRBV6-2/TRBV6-3	.
CSVAGVGDTEAFF	TGCAGCGTGGCAGGGGTCGGGGACACTGAAGCTTTCTTT	TRBJ1-1	13	.	TRBV29-1	.
CASSFLNHEQYF	TGTGCCAGCAGTTTTTTGAACCACGAGCAGTACTTC	TRBJ2-7	12	.	TRBV12-3/TRBV12-4	.
CASSQDRRVAFF	TGCGCCAGCAGCCAGGACAGGAGGGTAGCTTTCTTT	TRBJ1-1	12	TRBD1	TRBV5-1	.
CASSLTPTPGNTIYF	TGTGCCAGCAGCTTAACCCCCACACCTGGAAACACCATATATTTT	TRBJ1-3	15	.	TRBV11-3	.
CASSGNTKTGESYGYTF	TGTGCCAGCAGCGGTAACACAAAGACAGGGGAAAGCTATGGCTACACCTTC	TRBJ1-2	17	TRBD1	TRBV9	once
CASSSAGVREGAGEKLFF	TGTGCCAGCAGTTCTGCGGGTGTGAGGGAGGGGGCGGGAGAAAAACTGTTTTTT	TRBJ1-4	18	TRBD1	TRBV27	.
CASSLSGRPYF	TGTGCCAGCAGTCTAAGCGGGAGGCCGTACTTC	TRBJ2-5	11	TRBD2	TRBV2	.
CASSSKHLGAQYF	TGTGCCAGCAGTTCAAAGCATTTAGGGGCGCAGTATTTT	TRBJ2-3	13	.	TRBV28	.